Each of the 8 T cell receptor beta chains below was sequenced from the same sample in a study of T-cell reconstitution after alpha-beta-depleted transplantation in children. Unique molecular identifiers were used in preparing the TCRbeta library. MiXCR, run by TCRdb on the PCR reads, gives a single entry per CDR3 protein. Altogether hundreds of thousands of distinct CDR3 sequences are present, approximately 14% being singletons, with the ten largest covering 0.79%. Specimen: PBMCs, collected before TCRalphabeta/CD19-depleted stem cell transplant. These receptors all stem from a girl aged 2 to 10 with congenital amegakaryocytic thrombocytopenia, due to receive a stem cell transplant.

This clonotype was counted between two and nine times. The V and J genes are TRBV20-1 and TRBJ2-5, with a possible D match to TRBD2 (5 bases). CDR1 is DFQATT, CDR2 SNEGSKA, per germline (reference sequence). The CDR3 consists of 15 residues. Trimming removed 0 bases from V and 5 bases from J, with 16 bases in between. The CDR3 region has the DNA TGCAGTGCTAGAGATGGTCTAGCAGTCTGGGAGACCCAGTACTTC. It encodes CSARDGLAVWETQYF.

The sample holds one count of this clonotype. Since a much larger clone is just one base distant, this may be a read error. The rearrangement joins TRBV29-1 to TRBJ2-5; maybe TRBD2 (7 bases). The V gene lost 6 bases and the J gene lost 9 bases, with 20 bases spanning the gap. The CDR3 sequence is 13 residues long. Germline V gene sequence: CDR1 SQVTM, CDR2 ANQGSEA. The CDR3: CSVGGRGGEAQYF. The CDR3 coding sequence is TGCAGCGTAGGGGGACGGGGAGGGGAGGCCCAGTACTTC.

This clonotype was found many times. V gene TRBV5-1 combines with J gene TRBJ2-1; 9 bases fit TRBD2. Germline CDR1 SGHRS, CDR2 YFSETQ. The CDR3 extends over 15 amino acids. The trim removed 2 bases at V and 6 bases at J, leaving 6 bases unmatched. The CDR3 nucleotides read TGCGCCAGCAGCTTAGTAGCGGGAGTCCCCAATGAGCAGTTCTTC. This codes for CASSLVAGVPNEQFF.

This clonotype has a handful of counts. The chain has TRBV6-2 or TRBV6-3 and TRBJ2-1, with D perhaps matching TRBD2 (6 bases). V shed 5 bases and J shed 1 base, with 12 bases lying between them. Germline loops: CDR1 MNHEY, CDR2 SVGEGT. CDR3 length: 15 residues. In DNA, the CDR3 is TGTGCCAGCAGTCCCCTAGCGCAGTCCTACAATGAGCAGTTCTTC. Protein product: CASSPLAQSYNEQFF.

This clonotype was seen only a few times. This chain joins TRBV7-8 and TRBJ2-2; tentatively, D is TRBD2 (5 bases). CDR3 size: 16 residues. The germline gives CDR1 SGHVS, CDR2 FQNEAQ. Trimming stripped 3 bases from V and 3 bases from J, with 14 bases between. The CDR3 loop reads CASSFWESQYTGELFF. The DNA of the CDR3 is TGTGCCAGCAGCTTCTGGGAGTCCCAGTACACCGGGGAGCTGTTTTTT.

There are a few counts of this clonotype. The V call is TRBV7-2, the J call TRBJ1-5; no reliable D call. The CDR3 totals 14 residues. The germline V and J ends were trimmed by 4 bases and 7 bases, with 14 bases remaining between them. Germline V lookup: CDR1 SGHTA, CDR2 FQGNSA. CDR3 loop: CASSWKSQTQPQHF. In nucleotides, the CDR3 is TGTGCCAGCAGCTGGAAGTCGCAAACCCAGCCCCAGCATTTT.

The chain employs TRBV25-1 and TRBJ2-1, with D perhaps TRBD1 (6 bases). There are 16 residues in the CDR3. Trimming pared 2 bases from V and 3 bases from J, leaving 14 bases between. Germline values: CDR1 MGHDK, CDR2 SYGVNS. In DNA form, the CDR3 reads TGTGCCAGCAGTGAAGCCCAAAGGGGGTTCTACAATGAGCAGTTCTTC. The encoded protein is CASSEAQRGFYNEQFF.

Only a few counts were recorded for this clonotype. V is TRBV29-1 and J is TRBJ1-2; 8 bases agree with TRBD1. Trimming at V came to 7 bases and at J to 8 bases, leaving 15 bases not matched to a gene. CDR1 and CDR2 from the germline V gene are SQVTM and ANQGSEA. This CDR3 is built from 14 residues. The CDR3 spells CSAGTGGRLHGYTF. The CDR3 DNA is TGCAGCGCCGGGACAGGTGGTCGATTACACGGCTACACCTTC.